Shown below are 3 T cell receptor beta chains from a single sample sequenced in a study of T-cell reconstitution after alpha-beta-depleted transplantation in children. Researchers prepared the TCRbeta library using unique molecular identifiers, the study reports. TCRdb processed the PCR reads anew with MiXCR; each CDR3 protein has one entry. Here the sample spans roughly 670,000 distinct CDR3 sequences, approximately 14% being singletons. This material consisted of PBMCs, taken before TCRalphabeta/CD19-depleted stem cell transplant. These TCRs come from a girl aged 2-10 years with congenital amegakaryocytic thrombocytopenia, due to receive a stem cell transplant.

The sample holds many counts of this clonotype. This chain connects TRBV6-5 to TRBJ2-1; TRBD1 might be the D (6 bases). V was clipped by 0 bases and J by 6 bases, with 24 bases between them. The CDR3 runs to 19 residues. Germline values: CDR1 MNHEY, CDR2 SVGAGI. The CDR3 region is CASSYSIEGLQGLVNEQFF. In nucleotides, the CDR3 is TGTGCCAGCAGTTACTCGATCGAAGGACTCCAGGGGTTGGTCAATGAGCAGTTCTTC.

At least ten counts were recorded for this clonotype. The rearrangement joins TRBV20-1 to TRBJ2-2; maybe TRBD1 (6 bases). Germline CDR1 reads DFQATT; CDR2 reads SNEGSKA (reference sequence). The CDR3 has 17 amino acids. V dropped 0 bases and J dropped 3 bases, with 17 bases sitting between them. CDR3 in amino acids: CSARDPTGTTYTGELFF. Here the CDR3 DNA reads TGCAGTGCTAGAGATCCGACCGGGACAACCTACACCGGGGAGCTGTTTTTT.

The chain is built from TRBV19 and TRBJ2-3; 12 bases are a match to TRBD2. The CDR3 contains 13 residues. Trimming cost V 10 bases and J 7 bases; bases outside gene matches: 6. CDR1 is LNHDA, CDR2 SQIVND, per germline (reference sequence). The CDR3 DNA is TGTGCCACCTCGGGACTAGCGGGCAATACGCAGTATTTT. This encodes CATSGLAGNTQYF.